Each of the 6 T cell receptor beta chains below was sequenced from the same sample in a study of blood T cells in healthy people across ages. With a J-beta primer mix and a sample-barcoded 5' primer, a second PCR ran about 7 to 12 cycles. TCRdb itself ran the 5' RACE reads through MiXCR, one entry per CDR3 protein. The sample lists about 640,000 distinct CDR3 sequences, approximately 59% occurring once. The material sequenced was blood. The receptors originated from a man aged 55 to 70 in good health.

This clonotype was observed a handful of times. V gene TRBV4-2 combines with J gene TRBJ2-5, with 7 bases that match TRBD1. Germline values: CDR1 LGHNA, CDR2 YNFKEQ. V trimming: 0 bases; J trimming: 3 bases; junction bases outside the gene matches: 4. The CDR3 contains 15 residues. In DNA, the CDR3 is TGTGCCAGCAGCCAAGATGAGGGGGCCGAAGAGACCCAGTACTTC. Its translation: CASSQDEGAEETQYF.

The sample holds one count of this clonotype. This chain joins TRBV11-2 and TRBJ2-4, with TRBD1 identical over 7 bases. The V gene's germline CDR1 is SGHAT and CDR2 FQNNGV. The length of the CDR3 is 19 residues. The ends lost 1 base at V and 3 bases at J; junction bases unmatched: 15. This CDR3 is CASSLGGPTGVGHKNIQYF. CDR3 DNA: TGTGCCAGCAGCTTAGGGGGCCCTACAGGGGTGGGTCACAAAAACATTCAGTACTTC.

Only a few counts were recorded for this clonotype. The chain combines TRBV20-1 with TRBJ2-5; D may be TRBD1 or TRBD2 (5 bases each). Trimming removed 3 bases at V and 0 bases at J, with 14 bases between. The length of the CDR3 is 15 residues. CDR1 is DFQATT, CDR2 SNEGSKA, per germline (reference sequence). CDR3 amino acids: CSASTGRTYQETQYF. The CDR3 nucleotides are TGCAGTGCTAGTACGGGGCGAACGTACCAAGAGACCCAGTACTTC.

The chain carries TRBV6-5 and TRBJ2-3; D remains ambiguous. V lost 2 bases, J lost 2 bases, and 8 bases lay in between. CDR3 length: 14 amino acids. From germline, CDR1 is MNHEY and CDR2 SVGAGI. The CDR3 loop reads CASSYRSNTDTQYF. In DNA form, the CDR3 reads TGTGCCAGCAGTTACAGGTCCAACACAGATACGCAGTATTTT.

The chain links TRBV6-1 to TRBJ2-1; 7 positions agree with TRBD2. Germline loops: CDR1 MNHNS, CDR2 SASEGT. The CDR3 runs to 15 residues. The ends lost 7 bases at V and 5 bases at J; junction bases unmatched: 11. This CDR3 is CASNLRSSGHNEQFF. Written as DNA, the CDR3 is TGTGCCAGCAATTTAAGGTCTAGCGGACACAATGAGCAGTTCTTC.

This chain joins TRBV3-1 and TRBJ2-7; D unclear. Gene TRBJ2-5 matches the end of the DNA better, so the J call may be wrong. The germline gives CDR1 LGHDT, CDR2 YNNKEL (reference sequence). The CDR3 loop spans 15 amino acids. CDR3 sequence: CASSQDPARQETQYF. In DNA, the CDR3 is TGTGCCAGCAGCCAAGATCCGGCCAGACAAGAGACCCAGTACTTC.